This paragraph reports one T cell receptor (beta chain). Its antigen is unknown. The data were obtained in a study of beta chain features in type 1 diabetes. Study results and caveats: People with Type 1 diabetes carried modestly yet significantly shorter TCRB CDR3s in all four CD4+ subsets.

All of the isolated RNA was reverse transcribed, so expressed TCRB transcripts were sequenced. Clones were sequenced by immunoSEQ multiplex PCR, and TCRdb holds only the in-frame ones, with some missing. The sample has roughly 50,000 clones; under 50% are singletons. Per the germline V gene, CDR1 is ENHRY and CDR2 is SYGVKD. V lost 7 bases to trimming and J lost 0 bases, with 19 bases between them. The length of the CDR3 is 17 residues. Via the markers CD45RO/CCR7/CD25/CD127/CD95/CD27, stem cell-like memory, regulatory, central memory and naive CD4+ cells were sorted. Sequencing was performed on Tregs from blood. The V and J genes are TRBV10-3 and TRBJ2-1; weak D call: TRBD2 (6 bases). This receptor was taken from a man aged 30 to 39 with type 1 diabetes. CDR3 DNA sequence: TGTGCCATCAATCCCAAAGGCGGGACGAGCTCCTACAATGAGCAGTTCTTC. Residues: CAINPKGGTSSYNEQFF.